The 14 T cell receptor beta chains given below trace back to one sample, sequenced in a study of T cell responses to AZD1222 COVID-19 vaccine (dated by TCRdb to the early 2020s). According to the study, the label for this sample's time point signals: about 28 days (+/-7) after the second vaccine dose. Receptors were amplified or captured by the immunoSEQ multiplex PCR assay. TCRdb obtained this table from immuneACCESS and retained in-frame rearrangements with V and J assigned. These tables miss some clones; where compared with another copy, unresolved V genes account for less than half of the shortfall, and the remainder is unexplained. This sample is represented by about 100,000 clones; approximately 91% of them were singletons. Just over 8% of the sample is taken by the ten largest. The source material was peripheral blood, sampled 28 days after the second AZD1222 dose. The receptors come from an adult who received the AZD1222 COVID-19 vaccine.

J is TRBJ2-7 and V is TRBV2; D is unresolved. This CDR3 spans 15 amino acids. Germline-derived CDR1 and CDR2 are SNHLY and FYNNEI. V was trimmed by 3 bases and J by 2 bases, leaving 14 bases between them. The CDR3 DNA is TGTGCCAGCAGTGATCAGAGGAATAACCCCTACGAGCAGTACTTC. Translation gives CASSDQRNNPYEQYF.

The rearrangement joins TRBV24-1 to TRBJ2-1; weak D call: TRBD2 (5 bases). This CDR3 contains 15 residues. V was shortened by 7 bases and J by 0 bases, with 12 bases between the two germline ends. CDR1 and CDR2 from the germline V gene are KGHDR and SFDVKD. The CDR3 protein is CATSLANPSYNEQFF. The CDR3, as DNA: TGTGCCACCAGCTTAGCGAACCCCTCCTACAATGAGCAGTTCTTC.

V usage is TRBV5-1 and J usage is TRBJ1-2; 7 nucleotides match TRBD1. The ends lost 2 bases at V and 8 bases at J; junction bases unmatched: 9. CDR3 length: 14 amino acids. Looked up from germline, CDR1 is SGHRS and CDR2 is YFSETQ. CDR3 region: CASSLERQGYGYTF. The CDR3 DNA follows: TGCGCCAGCAGCTTAGAACGACAGGGCTACGGCTACACCTTC.

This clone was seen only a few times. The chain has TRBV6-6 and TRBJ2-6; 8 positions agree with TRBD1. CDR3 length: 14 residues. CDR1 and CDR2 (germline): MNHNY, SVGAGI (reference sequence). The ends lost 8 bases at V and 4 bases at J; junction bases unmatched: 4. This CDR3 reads CASDTGGGANVLTF. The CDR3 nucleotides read TGTGCCAGCGATACAGGGGGAGGGGCCAACGTCCTGACTTTC.

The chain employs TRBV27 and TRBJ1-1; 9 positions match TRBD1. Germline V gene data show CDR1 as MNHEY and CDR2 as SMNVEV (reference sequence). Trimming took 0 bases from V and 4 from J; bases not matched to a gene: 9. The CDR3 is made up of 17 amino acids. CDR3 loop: CASSLSGTGPGSTEAFF. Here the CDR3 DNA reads TGTGCCAGCAGTTTATCCGGGACAGGGCCAGGGAGCACTGAAGCTTTCTTT.

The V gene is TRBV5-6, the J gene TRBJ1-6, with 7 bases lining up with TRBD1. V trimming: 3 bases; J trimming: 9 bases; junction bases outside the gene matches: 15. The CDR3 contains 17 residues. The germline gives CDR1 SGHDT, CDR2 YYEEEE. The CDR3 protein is CASSSYPGQSFGSPLHF. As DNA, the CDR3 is TGTGCCAGCAGCTCGTACCCGGGACAGAGTTTTGGTTCACCCCTCCACTTT.

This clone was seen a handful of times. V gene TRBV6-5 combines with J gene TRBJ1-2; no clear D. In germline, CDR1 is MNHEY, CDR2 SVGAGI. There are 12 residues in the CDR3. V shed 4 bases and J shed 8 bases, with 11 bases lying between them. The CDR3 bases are TGTGCCAGCAGTTCGACCTCGGCCGGCTACACCTTC. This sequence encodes CASSSTSAGYTF.

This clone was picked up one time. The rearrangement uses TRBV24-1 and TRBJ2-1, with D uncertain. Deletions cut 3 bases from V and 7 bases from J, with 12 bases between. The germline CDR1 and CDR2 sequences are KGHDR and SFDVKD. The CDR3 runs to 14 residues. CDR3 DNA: TGTGCCACCAGTGATCCCAGTCTAGGGAATGAGCAGTTCTTC. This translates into CATSDPSLGNEQFF.

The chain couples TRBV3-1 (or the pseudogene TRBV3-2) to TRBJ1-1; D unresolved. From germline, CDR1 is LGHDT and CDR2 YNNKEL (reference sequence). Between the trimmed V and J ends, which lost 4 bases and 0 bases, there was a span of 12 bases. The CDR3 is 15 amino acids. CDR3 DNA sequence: TGTGCCAGCAGCCTCGATACATCGATGAACACTGAAGCTTTCTTT. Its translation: CASSLDTSMNTEAFF.

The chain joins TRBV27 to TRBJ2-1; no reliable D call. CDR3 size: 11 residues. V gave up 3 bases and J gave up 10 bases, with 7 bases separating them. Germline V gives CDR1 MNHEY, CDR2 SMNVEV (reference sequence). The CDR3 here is CASSFGWEQFF. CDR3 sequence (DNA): TGTGCCAGCAGTTTCGGGTGGGAGCAGTTCTTC.

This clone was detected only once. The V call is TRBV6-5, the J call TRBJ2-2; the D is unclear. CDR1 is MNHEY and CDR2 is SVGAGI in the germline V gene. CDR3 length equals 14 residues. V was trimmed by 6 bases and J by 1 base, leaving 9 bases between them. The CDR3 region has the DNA TGTGCCAGCAGGGTGTTGGGGAACACCGGGGAGCTGTTTTTT. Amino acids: CASRVLGNTGELFF.

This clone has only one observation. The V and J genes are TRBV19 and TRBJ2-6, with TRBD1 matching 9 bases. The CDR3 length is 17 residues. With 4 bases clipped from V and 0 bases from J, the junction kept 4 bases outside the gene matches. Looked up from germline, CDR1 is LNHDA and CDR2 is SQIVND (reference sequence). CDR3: CASSKGQGLSGANVLTF. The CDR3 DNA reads TGTGCCAGTAGTAAGGGACAGGGCCTCTCTGGGGCCAACGTCCTGACTTTC.

The DNA of the CDR3 is TGTGCCAGCCCTACCGGCCGGAACCATGAGCAGTTCTTC. Residues: CASPTGRNHEQFF. This chain links TRBV2 with TRBJ2-1; D unclear. The CDR3 totals 13 residues. CDR1 SNHLY and CDR2 FYNNEI come from the germline V gene. The V and J ends lost 8 bases and 8 bases respectively, with 16 bases between them.

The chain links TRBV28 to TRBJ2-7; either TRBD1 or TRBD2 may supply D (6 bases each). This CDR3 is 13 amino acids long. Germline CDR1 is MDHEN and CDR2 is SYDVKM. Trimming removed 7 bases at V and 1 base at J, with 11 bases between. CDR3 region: CASNSGASYEQYF. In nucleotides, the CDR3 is TGTGCCAGCAATTCGGGGGCGTCCTACGAGCAGTACTTC.